This T cell receptor (beta chain) appears in the sequencing data of a study of Tregs in tolerant kidney transplant recipients. Unstimulated Tregs (CD4+CD25+CD127-) and CD4+CD25- non-Tregs were sorted from PBMCs. Sequenced by immunoSEQ multiplex PCR; TCRdb stores in-frame clones only, minus some. The data contain roughly 250,000 clones, about 80% of them seen just once; the ten biggest clones take up around 0.6%. This clone turned up a few times. V was trimmed by 5 bases and J by 10 bases, leaving 12 bases between them. The germline V gene encodes CDR1 MNHNY and CDR2 SVGAGI (reference sequence). The CDR3 length is 12 residues.

The source of this sequence is a human donor in good health. Sequenced material: CD4+ T cells from blood. The rearrangement uses TRBV6-6 and TRBJ2-1; D possibly corresponds to TRBD2 (6 bases). Here the CDR3 reads CASSARGGEQFF. The CDR3 DNA sequence: TGTGCCAGCAGTGCGCGGGGCGGGGAGCAGTTCTTC.